Detailed here is one T cell receptor beta chain. This specimen comes from a study of blood T cell repertoires in COVID-19. Study context: Both acute and convalescent COVID-19 samples were obtained from the United States, Italy and Spain. PBMCs, B-cell-depleted T cells, or T cells provided the cDNA or gDNA that made up the material.

In the 2 weeks before study entry, exposed participants met a COVID-19 case, which was PCR-confirmed or clinician-diagnosed. The germline V gene has CDR1 LGHDT and CDR2 YNNKEL (reference sequence). The CDR3 length is 16 residues. The V end was cut by 1 base, the J end by 8 bases, with 20 bases between. Source study methods: Estimates of nucleated cell counts were drawn from the amplification of reference gene primers. Produced via immunoSEQ multiplex PCR; TCRdb's table is partial and in-frame only. V and J calls and clone size are those listed in that table; D and trimming were worked out from the DNA. The data show around 340,000 clones, around nine tenths seen once.

The specimen was PBMCs or T cells enriched from blood (not recorded which). The clonotype comes from a woman aged 25 to 39 who had been exposed to COVID-19. The chain carries TRBV3-1 (or the pseudogene TRBV3-2) and TRBJ1-2; D is unresolved. CDR3 coding DNA: TGTGCCAGCAGCCAAGGGGCTGGCAGAAATAGGCAGGGCTACACCTTC. Its protein is CASSQGAGRNRQGYTF.